Listed below are T cell receptor beta chains from one sample, sequenced in a study of blood T cell repertoires in COVID-19. Data came from immunoSEQ multiplex PCR; TCRdb stores just in-frame clones and leaves some out. The sample comprises about 66,000 clones, 86% of which are singletons, and 5.5% to 8.5% rests with the top ten. Material: peripheral blood. These receptors were taken from a man aged 50 to 59 with active COVID-19. CDR3s include the opening cysteine and the closing phenylalanine or tryptophan. The order of the fields is CDR3 length, J gene, clone size, D gene, V gene, CDR3 DNA, CDR3 protein. The D gene is left open where the match is weak. Size is omitted from some rows. Given values are once, few, many or a class for expanded clones.

13 TRBJ2-1 . . TRBV12-2 TGTGCAAGTCGCTGGACAGTTTACAATGAGCAGTTCTTC CASRWTVYNEQFF
15 TRBJ2-1 . TRBD2 TRBV5-1 TGCGCCAGCAGCACGGGGGGGCTCATATACAATGAGCAGTTCTTC CASSTGGLIYNEQFF
13 TRBJ1-5 . . TRBV12-3/TRBV12-4 TGTGCCAGTTCCTTGGGGGGGTCTCAGCCCCAGCATTTT CASSLGGSQPQHF
15 TRBJ1-2 . . TRBV6-5 TGTGCCAGCAGTTACTCGGCACAGCTTAACTATGGCTACACCTTC CASSYSAQLNYGYTF
19 TRBJ2-6 few . TRBV5-1 TGCGCCAGCAGCCCACAGAGGGGGGGACCTAGCTCTGGGGCCAACGTCCTGACTTTC CASSPQRGGPSSGANVLTF
16 TRBJ2-1 . TRBD2 TRBV7-9 TGTGCCAGCAGCTTACCTATGGGGGAGGGTCAGAATGAGCAGTTCTTC CASSLPMGEGQNEQFF
13 TRBJ2-3 . . TRBV5-6 TGTGCCAGCAGCTTGGTTAACACAGATACGCAGTATTTT CASSLVNTDTQYF
14 TRBJ1-1 . . TRBV5-4 TGTGCCAGCACCCCACCCCGGGGGGAAACTGAAGCTTTCTTT CASTPPRGETEAFF
11 TRBJ1-1 . . TRBV18 TGTGCCAGCTCACCGGACAGAGAAGCTTTCTTT CASSPDREAFF
14 TRBJ1-1 . TRBD1 TRBV27 TGTGCCAGCACCAAGGACAGGGCGAACACTGAAGCTTTCTTT CASTKDRANTEAFF
15 TRBJ2-3 . TRBD2 TRBV18 TGTGCCAGCTCACCCAAGCGGGGGAGCACAGATACGCAGTATTTT CASSPKRGSTDTQYF
14 TRBJ2-1 . TRBD2 TRBV7-7 TGTGCCAGCAGTTCTAGCGGGAGGGTTCATGAGCAGTTCTTC CASSSSGRVHEQFF
18 TRBJ1-5 . TRBD1 TRBV4-2 TGTGCCAGCAGCCAAGTTCGGACAGGGGGTAGCCCCATTCAGCCCCAGCATTTT CASSQVRTGGSPIQPQHF
14 TRBJ1-1 once . TRBV20-1 TGCAGTGCTAGTGTTAGCCCCAGGGACACTGAAGCTTTCTTT CSASVSPRDTEAFF
16 TRBJ1-3 . . TRBV5-4 TGTGCCAGCAGCATCGCGACAGCTTACTCTGGAAACACCATATATTTT CASSIATAYSGNTIYF
15 TRBJ1-3 . . TRBV2 TGTGCCAGCCGAGCGGGTCTCCTCTCTGGAAACACCATATATTTT CASRAGLLSGNTIYF
14 TRBJ1-1 once TRBD1 TRBV5-6 TGTGCCAGCAGGCCGGACAGGTTCGGAGCTGAAGCTTTCTTT CASRPDRFGAEAFF